This T cell receptor (beta chain) is drawn from a study of cytotoxic CD8 clonotypes in ibrutinib-treated CLL (dated by TCRdb to about 2021). Some background on the complete study: In this cohort, approximately 14 patients were treatment-naive and under 13 were relapsed/refractory, while some 18 had unmutated IGHV. On average, each sample had roughly 260,000 productive templates and more than 75,000 productive rearrangements. Partial responses were observed in approximately 24 patients and complete responses in 2; after a median follow-up of roughly 72 months, remission was maintained in approximately 14 patients and progression was observed in approximately 12. Cryopreserved peripheral blood mononuclear cells were collected before treatment, at response, and at either disease progression or sustained remission. Samples at response were collected after a median of about 13 months of treatment, with a range of about 6 to 36 months. Longitudinal samples were available for 26 of the 86 trial participants. The investigation overall reported the following: Public clonotypes were rare and either shrank or stayed stable during treatment, and the rise in clonality at ibrutinib response reflected expansion of private clonotypes. At baseline, clonality was higher than in age-matched healthy donors and showed a strong correlation with circulating CD8+ T-cell counts. An increase in clonality was observed at ibrutinib response, with clonality remaining stable during sustained remission and falling back toward baseline at progression. Sampling times were not matched between patients in sustained remission and patients whose disease was progressing, and lymph node repertoires were not examined.

Each clonotype received, on average, approximately 9.9x coverage in deep resolution sequencing performed on a MiSeq, where the target depth lay between 1 in 1 million and 1 in 200,000 T cells. The immunoSEQ hsTCRB Kit was used to generate TCR beta libraries. In the authors' own workflow: Data were analyzed with ImmunoSEQ Data Assistant and ImmunoSEQ Analyzer, with V, D and J genes assigned per IMGT definitions. Clonality, with values ranging from 0 to 1, was calculated as one minus the normalized Shannon entropy of productive rearrangement frequencies. Only overrepresented clonotypes making up at least 0.05% of each patient's repertoire were included in the public clonotype analysis. Some 14 age-matched healthy donor repertoires from immuneACCESS served as clonality controls. In TCRdb, the immuneACCESS table is reduced to in-frame sequences with V and J assigned. These tables do not hold every clone; where another copy was compared, an unresolved V gene accounts for under half, and the others remain unexplained. V and J calls plus clone size are reproduced from that table; the DNA served to infer D and trimming. The table for this sample lists around 7,900 clones; roughly 71% of them were counted only once. More than 35% of the sample is held by the ten biggest clonotypes.

For TCR beta library preparation, roughly 2.1 micrograms of genomic DNA was extracted from cryopreserved PBMCs. Longitudinal blood samples from CLL patients receiving ibrutinib monotherapy were subjected to high-throughput TCR beta sequencing. The patients took part in an open-label, single-center phase 2 trial of ibrutinib monotherapy. The CDR3 contains 14 residues, cysteine and phenylalanine counted. Of the read, only the CDR3 DNA is kept; its 42 bases are in frame from base 1. V lost 1 base and J lost 5 bases, and the count of bases not matched to a germline gene is 5. CDR1 and CDR2, looked up from the germline V gene, are SGHRS and YFSETQ. Comment on this clone: The antigen this receptor binds is unknown. No qualities accompany the bases; no much larger clone lies one base away.

The source was PBMCs, collected before ibrutinib treatment. The source is a human donor with chronic lymphocytic leukemia. The receptor chain draws on TRBV5-1 and TRBJ2-7, and TRBD2 aligns with 8 junction nucleotides. The CDR3 protein is CASSLYTSGHEQYF. The DNA is as follows: TGCGCCAGCAGCTTGTACACTAGCGGACACGAGCAGTACTTC.